This paragraph covers one T cell receptor beta chain sequence. This sample stems from a study of PD-1 blockade in classical Hodgkin lymphoma. V lost 2 bases and J lost 2, with 10 bases in between. The CDR3 runs 15 residues. From germline, CDR1 is WNHNN and CDR2 SYGVQD (reference sequence). The assay was immunoSEQ multiplex PCR, and TCRdb's table has in-frame clones only and misses some. In the table there are 45,000 to 55,000 clones, 81% of which are singletons. Every one of the patients relapsed after autologous stem cell transplantation (brentuximab vedotin exposure was variable). The V call is TRBV10-1, the J call TRBJ2-1; D is unclear. The TCR sequence derives from a human donor with classical Hodgkin lymphoma. The input for sequencing was peripheral blood mononuclear cells (PBMCs), taken at baseline. CDR3 DNA sequence: TGCGCCAGCAGTGAGGACTCGGAACCCTACAATGAGCAGTTCTTC. This sequence encodes CASSEDSEPYNEQFF.